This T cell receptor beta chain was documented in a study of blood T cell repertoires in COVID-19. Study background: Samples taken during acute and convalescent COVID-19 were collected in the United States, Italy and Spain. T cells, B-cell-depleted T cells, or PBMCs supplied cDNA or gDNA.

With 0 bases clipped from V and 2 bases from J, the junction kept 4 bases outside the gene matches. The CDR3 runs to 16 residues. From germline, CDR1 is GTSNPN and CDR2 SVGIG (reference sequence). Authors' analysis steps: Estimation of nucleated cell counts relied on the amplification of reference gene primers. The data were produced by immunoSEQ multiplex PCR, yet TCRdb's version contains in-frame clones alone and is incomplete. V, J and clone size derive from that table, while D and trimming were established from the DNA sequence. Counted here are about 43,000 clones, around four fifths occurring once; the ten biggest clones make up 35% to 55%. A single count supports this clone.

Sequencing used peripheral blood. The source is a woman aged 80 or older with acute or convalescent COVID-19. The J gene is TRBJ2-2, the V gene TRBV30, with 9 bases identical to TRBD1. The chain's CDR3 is CAWSVRGQGNTGELFF. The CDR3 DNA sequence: TGTGCCTGGAGTGTACGGGGACAGGGCAACACCGGGGAGCTGTTTTTT.